This T cell receptor beta chain derives from a study of blood T cell repertoires in COVID-19. Overall study context: Collection of acute and convalescent COVID-19 samples took place in the United States, Italy and Spain. T cells, B-cell-depleted T cells, or PBMCs provided the cDNA or gDNA that served as material.

Study processing details: Estimated nucleated cell counts came from reference gene primer amplification. Some clones are missing from TCRdb's copy, which holds only in-frame ones; the method was immunoSEQ multiplex PCR. The DNA gave D and trimming, while V, J and clone size come from that table. The sample shows about 80,000 clones, 65% to 85% of them seen only once. The CDR3 consists of 12 residues. Germline values: CDR1 MNHEY, CDR2 SVGAGI. V lost 6 bases, J lost 5 bases, and 8 bases lay in between. The source is a man aged 50 or older with acute or convalescent COVID-19. Source material: peripheral blood. The chain joins TRBV6-5 to TRBJ1-5; no definite D call. The CDR3 DNA is TGTGCCAGCAGCCATCCAGATCAGCCCCAGCATTTT. This translates into CASSHPDQPQHF.